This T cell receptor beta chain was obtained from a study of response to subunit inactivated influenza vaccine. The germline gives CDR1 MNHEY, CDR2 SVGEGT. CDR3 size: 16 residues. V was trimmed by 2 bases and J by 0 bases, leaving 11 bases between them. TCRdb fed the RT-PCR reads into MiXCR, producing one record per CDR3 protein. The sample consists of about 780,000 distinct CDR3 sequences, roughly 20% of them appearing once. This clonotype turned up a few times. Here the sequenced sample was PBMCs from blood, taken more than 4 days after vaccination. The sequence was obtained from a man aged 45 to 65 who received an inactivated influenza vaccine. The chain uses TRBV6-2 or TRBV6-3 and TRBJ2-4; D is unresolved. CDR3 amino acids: CASSYKGPLAKNIQYF. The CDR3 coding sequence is TGTGCCAGCAGTTACAAAGGCCCCTTAGCCAAAAACATTCAGTACTTC.